These 26 T cell receptor beta chains were all obtained from the same sample, sequenced in a study of cytomegalovirus exposure and HLA in healthy donors. The PCR contained 60 Vbeta and 13 Jbeta primers. Clones were sequenced by immunoSEQ multiplex PCR, and TCRdb holds only the in-frame ones, with some missing. The sample holds some 200,000 clones, 75% to 85% seen once. Sequencing used PBMCs. The receptors derive from a girl aged 10 to 17 in good health and CMV-seropositive.

The table lists this clone with a count of one. The rearrangement joins TRBV9 to TRBJ2-1; 7 bases are a match to TRBD2. The CDR3 consists of 15 residues. V was clipped by 2 bases and J by 2 bases; unmatched bases: 4. Germline CDR1 and CDR2: SGDLS and YYNGEE. CDR3 sequence reads: CASSVSGLPYNEQFF. The DNA of the CDR3 is TGTGCCAGCAGCGTCTCGGGACTACCCTACAATGAGCAGTTCTTC.

The genes are TRBV10-3 and TRBJ2-5, with 8 bases aligning to TRBD2. CDR3 size: 16 residues. V gave up 2 bases and J gave up 2 bases; unmatched junction bases: 7. Germline CDR1 and CDR2: ENHRY and SYGVKD. CDR3 nucleotides: TGTGCCATCAGTGAGCCCCCCGGGGGGGGGCAAGAGACCCAGTACTTC. It yields the protein CAISEPPGGGQETQYF.

This clone was observed once. The rearrangement uses TRBV19 and TRBJ2-7, with 7 bases lining up with TRBD2. From germline, CDR1 is LNHDA and CDR2 SQIVND (reference sequence). The junction had 7 bases not matched to a gene; V was cut back by 7 bases and J by 1 base. This CDR3 is 14 amino acids long. The CDR3 region is CASNAAGGSYEQYF. CDR3 nucleotides: TGTGCCAGTAACGCAGCCGGGGGGTCCTACGAGCAGTACTTC.

J is TRBJ2-3 and V is TRBV7-2; D perhaps matches TRBD1 (5 bases). This CDR3 is 14 amino acids long. V was pared by 5 bases and J by 7 bases, with 16 bases between. Per germline, CDR1 SGHTA and CDR2 FQGNSA. This chain's CDR3 is CASSQGVPPNTQYF. In DNA form, the CDR3 reads TGTGCCAGCAGCCAAGGGGTTCCGCCTAATACGCAGTATTTT. The complete variable domain, with remaining parts taken from reference TRBV7-2 and TRBJ2-3, reads GAGVSQSPSNKVTEKGKDVELRCDPISGHTALYWYRQSLGQGLEFLIYFQGNSAPDKSGLPSDRFSAERTGGSVSTLTIQRTQQEDSAVYLCASSQGVPPNTQYFGPGTRLTVL.

The CDR3 DNA is TGTGCCAGCAGCGTAGGTCAAGCGGGGGGTTACAATGAGCAGTTCTTC. It codes for CASSVGQAGGYNEQFF. The chain employs TRBV9 and TRBJ2-1; TRBD2 agrees at 9 bases. The germline gives CDR1 SGDLS, CDR2 YYNGEE. V lost 0 bases to trimming and J lost 4 bases; unmatched junction nucleotides: 5. This CDR3 comprises 16 residues.

This clone was detected only a few times. This rearrangement joins TRBV30 to TRBJ2-7; 9 positions match TRBD2. The germline V gene encodes CDR1 GTSNPN and CDR2 SVGIG (reference sequence). The V and J ends lost 5 bases and 0 bases, in that order; junction bases with no gene match: 2. The CDR3 has 13 residues. The CDR3 DNA is TGTGCCTGGGGCGGGGGGGCCTCCTACGAGCAGTACTTC. It specifies CAWGGGASYEQYF.

The chain uses TRBV6-1 and TRBJ1-1; possible D gene TRBD1, 5 bases. The CDR3 covers 15 residues. V was shortened by 6 bases and J by 6 bases, with 20 bases between the two germline ends. The V gene's germline CDR1 is MNHNS and CDR2 SASEGT. The CDR3 DNA sequence: TGTGCCAGCAGGACCCCCTCGACAGTTTTCGCTGAAGCTTTCTTT. It codes for CASRTPSTVFAEAFF.

The rearrangement joins TRBV6-1 to TRBJ1-2, with 7 bases matching TRBD1. The trim removed 2 bases at V and 7 bases at J, leaving 1 base unmatched. CDR3 size: 12 residues. Germline V lookup: CDR1 MNHNS, CDR2 SASEGT. The CDR3 is CASSEQGGGYTF. CDR3 bases: TGTGCCAGCAGTGAACAGGGGGGTGGCTACACCTTC.

V is TRBV27 and J is TRBJ1-3, with D maybe TRBD1 (6 bases). The CDR3 covers 15 residues. The V end lost 8 bases, the J end lost 2 bases, and 16 bases lay between the germline ends. Germline CDR1 MNHEY, CDR2 SMNVEV (reference sequence). CDR3 sequence (DNA): TGTGCCAGCCGCGGAGGGGGGGGCACTGGAAACACCATATATTTT. Translated: CASRGGGGTGNTIYF.

This chain links TRBV5-1 with TRBJ1-2, with D maybe TRBD1 (6 bases). Deletions cut 2 bases from V and 3 bases from J, with 11 bases between. CDR3 length: 14 amino acids. Germline CDR1 SGHRS, CDR2 YFSETQ. This CDR3 is CASSFGTSDYGYTF. CDR3 nucleotides: TGCGCCAGCAGCTTCGGGACATCTGACTATGGCTACACCTTC. Full variable domain (remainder filled in from reference TRBV5-1 and TRBJ1-2): KAGVTQTPRYLIKTRGQQVTLSCSPISGHRSVSWYQQTPGQGLQFLFEYFSETQRNKGNFPGRFSGRQFSNSRSEMNVSTLELGDSALYLCASSFGTSDYGYTFGSGTRLTVV.

V gene TRBV7-8 combines with J gene TRBJ2-4, with 16 positions matching TRBD2. V lost 7 bases, J lost 0 bases, and 6 bases stayed unmatched. Germline CDR1 and CDR2: SGHVS and FQNEAQ. This CDR3 is 18 amino acids long. This CDR3 is CASTPGLAGGIAKNIQYF. As DNA, the CDR3 is TGTGCCAGCACCCCGGGACTAGCGGGGGGGATAGCCAAAAACATTCAGTACTTC.

This clone was detected a few times. CDR3 residues: CASKGGGAGEKLFF. For the CDR3, the DNA is TGTGCCAGCAAAGGGGGAGGGGCTGGTGAAAAACTGTTTTTT. J is TRBJ1-4 and V is TRBV6-6, with a possible D match to TRBD1 (6 bases). Trimming pared 7 bases from V and 7 bases from J, leaving 16 bases between. CDR3 size: 14 residues. From germline, CDR1 is MNHNY and CDR2 SVGAGI (reference sequence).

The chain carries TRBV6-1 and TRBJ2-5, with D possibly TRBD2 on 6 matching bases. V lost 6 bases, J lost 5 bases, and 16 bases lay in between. Germline V gene lookup returns CDR1 MNHNS and CDR2 SASEGT. The CDR3 is 14 amino acids. In DNA form, the CDR3 reads TGTGCCAGCAGGGGATCCGGGGGACGGGAGACCCAGTACTTC. This sequence encodes CASRGSGGRETQYF.

The chain couples TRBV7-6 to TRBJ1-1, with D possibly being TRBD1 (5 bases). The CDR3 is 13 amino acids. The V and J ends lost 5 bases and 3 bases respectively, with 10 bases between them. The germline V gene has CDR1 SGHVS and CDR2 FNYEAQ. CDR3: CASSPGQYTEAFF. The CDR3 coding sequence is TGTGCCAGCAGCCCTGGACAATACACTGAAGCTTTCTTT.

This rearrangement joins TRBV5-1 to TRBJ2-7; 8 bases fit TRBD1. CDR3 length: 14 residues. With V trimmed by 3 bases and J by 6 bases, 8 bases remained unmatched. The V gene's germline CDR1 is SGHRS and CDR2 YFSETQ. The CDR3 reads CASSSGQGNAEQYF. For the CDR3, the DNA is TGCGCCAGCAGCTCTGGACAGGGAAATGCCGAGCAGTACTTC. Filled out from reference TRBV5-1 and TRBJ2-7, the complete variable domain reads KAGVTQTPRYLIKTRGQQVTLSCSPISGHRSVSWYQQTPGQGLQFLFEYFSETQRNKGNFPGRFSGRQFSNSRSEMNVSTLELGDSALYLCASSSGQGNAEQYFGPGTRLTVT.

V is TRBV7-9 and J is TRBJ2-3, with 9 bases matching TRBD1. The V gene end was trimmed by 7 bases and the J gene end by 7 bases; junction bases not matched to a gene: 12. This CDR3 spans 15 amino acids. The V gene's germline CDR1 is SEHNR and CDR2 FQNEAQ (reference sequence). The DNA of the CDR3 is TGTGCCAGCACGGCTCGGGACAGGGATTCGAATACGCAGTATTTT. It encodes CASTARDRDSNTQYF. The full variable domain, with the rest looked up from reference TRBV7-9 and TRBJ2-3, is DTGVSQNPRHKITKRGQNVTFRCDPISEHNRLYWYRQTLGQGPEFLTYFQNEAQLEKSRLLSDRFSAERPKGSFSTLEIQRTEQGDSAMYLCASTARDRDSNTQYFGPGTRLTVL.

The V gene is TRBV7-6, the J gene TRBJ2-3; 10 bases map to TRBD1. The CDR3 extends over 16 amino acids. V trimming: 7 bases; J trimming: 3 bases; junction bases outside the gene matches: 10. Germline CDR1 is SGHVS and CDR2 is FNYEAQ. CDR3 residues: CASTPTGGRGTDTQYF. Written as DNA, the CDR3 is TGTGCCAGCACGCCGACAGGGGGCCGTGGGACAGATACGCAGTATTTT.

This clone was picked up one time. This chain uses TRBV15 with TRBJ2-6, with 7 bases identical to TRBD2. Looked up from germline, CDR1 is LNHNV and CDR2 is YYDKDF (reference sequence). V lost 11 bases, J lost 0 bases, and 13 bases stayed unmatched. The CDR3 is made up of 17 amino acids. Here the CDR3 DNA reads TGTGCCGCAGGCCTCTGGGAGGGTAGCTCTGGGGCCAACGTCCTGACTTTC. Translating it yields CAAGLWEGSSGANVLTF.

This sequence joins TRBV6-5 and TRBJ2-2; the match to TRBD1 covers 7 bases. The CDR3 is 14 residues long. V dropped 8 bases and J dropped 7; count of bases not matched to a gene: 10. Germline V gene data show CDR1 as MNHEY and CDR2 as SVGAGI. The CDR3 nucleotides read TGTGCCAGCTACCCAACAGGGGTAGGCGGGGAGCTGTTTTTT. Its translation is CASYPTGVGGELFF.

The V call is TRBV4-2, the J call TRBJ2-1, with TRBD2 identical over 9 bases. This CDR3 has 17 amino acids. Trimming removed 0 bases from V and 4 bases from J; junction bases left unmatched: 7. Looked up from germline, CDR1 is LGHNA and CDR2 is YNFKEQ. The CDR3 region has the DNA TGTGCCAGCAGCCAAGAGAGGGGCGCGGGGGGGTACAATGAGCAGTTCTTC. This sequence encodes CASSQERGAGGYNEQFF.

The rearrangement joins TRBV19 to TRBJ2-7; 8 bases agree with TRBD1. Germline values: CDR1 LNHDA, CDR2 SQIVND (reference sequence). The CDR3 covers 14 residues. V trimming: 4 bases; J trimming: 2 bases; junction bases outside the gene matches: 4. The CDR3 reads CASSKGTGPYEQYF. CDR3 nucleotide sequence: TGTGCCAGTAGTAAAGGGACAGGACCCTACGAGCAGTACTTC.

The chain recombines TRBV5-1 with TRBJ2-1; 9 nucleotides line up with TRBD2. V dropped 4 bases and J dropped 4; count of bases not matched to a gene: 3. The germline V gene has CDR1 SGHRS and CDR2 YFSETQ. The CDR3 sequence is 14 residues long. The CDR3: CASSGGGEYNEQFF. In nucleotides, the CDR3 is TGCGCCAGCAGCGGCGGGGGGGAGTACAATGAGCAGTTCTTC.

This chain joins TRBV6-5 and TRBJ2-1; 12 positions match TRBD2. The CDR3 totals 15 residues. Germline V CDR1 and CDR2: MNHEY, SVGAGI. V dropped 5 bases and J dropped 10; count of bases not matched to a gene: 9. Here the CDR3 reads CASSKTSGGPKEQFF. In DNA, the CDR3 is TGTGCCAGCAGTAAGACTAGCGGGGGTCCCAAGGAGCAGTTCTTC.

The V and J genes are TRBV19 and TRBJ2-5; 10 bases map to TRBD1. The J segment lost 7 bases and the V segment lost 3 bases, leaving 11 bases of the junction unmatched. The CDR3 sequence is 16 residues long. Germline V CDR1 and CDR2: LNHDA, SQIVND (reference sequence). CDR3 amino acids: CASSIKGGTGVWTQYF. The CDR3, as DNA: TGTGCCAGTAGTATTAAAGGAGGGACAGGGGTCTGGACCCAGTACTTC.

The chain carries TRBV7-6 and TRBJ1-3, with no clear D. CDR1 and CDR2 from the germline V gene are SGHVS and FNYEAQ. This CDR3 is built from 13 residues. The germline V and J ends were trimmed by 3 bases and 1 base, with 4 bases remaining between them. The CDR3 DNA follows: TGTGCCAGCAGCTTGGAGTCTGGAAACACCATATATTTT. Its protein is CASSLESGNTIYF.

The chain employs TRBV5-1 and TRBJ2-3; 9 nucleotides align to TRBD2. This CDR3 comprises 15 residues. Germline assignment: CDR1 SGHRS and CDR2 YFSETQ. V dropped 4 bases and J dropped 1; count of bases not matched to a gene: 4. The CDR3 here is CASSPVAGGTDTQYF. In DNA, the CDR3 is TGCGCCAGCAGCCCGGTAGCGGGGGGCACAGATACGCAGTATTTT.